Below are 29 T cell receptor beta chains sequenced from a single sample in a study of stem cell transplantation in POMP-related autoinflammatory disease. The data were produced by immunoSEQ multiplex PCR, yet TCRdb's version contains in-frame clones alone and is incomplete. The sample has some 26,000 clones; 82% are singletons. The input for sequencing was CD4+ T cells from PBMCs, taken before stem cell transplantation. The receptors were gathered from a human donor with POMP-related autoinflammation and immune dysregulation (PRAID).

The V call is TRBV30, the J call TRBJ1-1, with D perhaps TRBD1 (6 bases). Germline assignment: CDR1 GTSNPN and CDR2 SVGIG (reference sequence). Trimming cost V 1 base and J 4 bases, with 7 bases left between them. There are 12 residues in the CDR3. CDR3 sequence: CAWSDRVTEAFF. The CDR3 coding sequence is TGTGCCTGGAGTGACAGGGTCACTGAAGCTTTCTTT.

This rearrangement joins TRBV4-1 to TRBJ2-5, with 12 bases aligning to TRBD2. The CDR3 consists of 18 residues. Trimming cost V 0 bases and J 2 bases; bases outside gene matches: 7. Germline V gene sequence: CDR1 MGHRA, CDR2 YSYEKL. CDR3 nucleotides: TGCGCCAGCAGCCAAGAGGGGGGACTAGCGGGTGTACAAGAGACCCAGTACTTC. As protein: CASSQEGGLAGVQETQYF.

This clone has only one observation. The chain links TRBV7-8 to TRBJ2-1; 7 positions agree with TRBD2. Losses at the gene ends were 7 bases for V and 4 bases for J; bases not matched to a gene: 10. The CDR3 contains 15 residues. Germline V lookup: CDR1 SGHVS, CDR2 FQNEAQ. In DNA, the CDR3 is TGTGCCAGCAACCAGATTGGGGGGGGATACAATGAGCAGTTCTTC. Encoded protein: CASNQIGGGYNEQFF.

J is TRBJ1-3 and V is TRBV11-2, with D perhaps matching TRBD1 (6 bases). Looked up from germline, CDR1 is SGHAT and CDR2 is FQNNGV. Trimming took off 2 bases at V and 3 bases at J, with 17 bases between the two ends. The CDR3 length is 17 residues. CDR3: CASSLPPYREGGNTIYF. The CDR3 DNA reads TGTGCCAGCAGCTTACCCCCCTACAGGGAAGGTGGAAACACCATATATTTT.

This chain joins TRBV7-9 and TRBJ1-2, with 9 nucleotides matching TRBD1. The trim removed 1 base at V and 3 bases at J, leaving 6 bases unmatched. The germline V gene encodes CDR1 SEHNR and CDR2 FQNEAQ (reference sequence). The CDR3 covers 16 residues. This CDR3 is CASSLVRDRDYYGYTF. For the CDR3, the DNA is TGTGCCAGCAGCTTAGTCCGGGACAGGGATTACTATGGCTACACCTTC.

The gene calls are TRBV29-1 and TRBJ1-1; 9 positions match TRBD1. Looked up from germline, CDR1 is SQVTM and CDR2 is ANQGSEA. V was pared by 7 bases and J by 5 bases, with 8 bases of the junction left unmatched. This CDR3 has 13 residues. The CDR3 sequence is CSARDRDGTEAFF. As DNA, the CDR3 is TGCAGCGCAAGGGACAGGGACGGGACTGAAGCTTTCTTT.

The CDR3, as DNA: TGTGCCAGCAGTGAAATGGGAGGAGGTAATTCACCCCTCCACTTT. Residues: CASSEMGGGNSPLHF. V gene TRBV2 combines with J gene TRBJ1-6; D unresolved. Trimming stripped 2 bases from V and 6 bases from J, with 11 bases between. The CDR3 has 15 residues. CDR1 is SNHLY, CDR2 FYNNEI, per germline. The whole variable domain, filled in from reference TRBV2 and TRBJ1-6, reads EPEVTQTPSHQVTQMGQEVILRCVPISNHLYFYWYRQILGQKVEFLVSFYNNEISEKSEIFDDQFSVERPDGSNFTLKIRSTKLEDSAMYFCASSEMGGGNSPLHFGNGTRLTVT.

This clone appeared a few times. J is TRBJ1-3 and V is TRBV4-1, with TRBD1 matching 10 bases. This CDR3 spans 15 amino acids. Unmatched junction bases numbered 5, after V lost 4 bases and J lost 5 bases. The germline CDR1 and CDR2 sequences are MGHRA and YSYEKL. CDR3 residues: CASSLQGQGRNTIYF. CDR3 DNA: TGCGCCAGCAGCCTTCAGGGACAGGGGAGAAACACCATATATTTT.

The chain has TRBV21-1 and TRBJ1-6; the DNA was not compared with TRBD1, the D call given in the table. TRBV21-1 is a recognized pseudogene. This CDR3 comprises 15 residues. CDR3 sequence (DNA): TGTGCCAGCAGCAAGCGGACAGACACTAATTCACCCCTCCACTTT. The encoded protein is CASSKRTDTNSPLHF.

V gene TRBV9 combines with J gene TRBJ1-3; D gene ambiguous. The CDR3 is made up of 17 amino acids. Germline V lookup: CDR1 SGDLS, CDR2 YYNGEE. Trimming stripped 3 bases from V and 0 bases from J, with 16 bases between. CDR3 in amino acids: CASSGTDGASSGNTIYF. In DNA, the CDR3 is TGTGCCAGCAGCGGAACGGACGGTGCCAGCTCTGGAAACACCATATATTTT. The full variable domain, rest sourced from reference TRBV9 and TRBJ1-3, is DSGVTQTPKHLITATGQRVTLRCSPRSGDLSVYWYQQSLDQGLQFLIQYYNGEERAKGNILERFSAQQFPDLHSELNLSSLELGDSALYFCASSGTDGASSGNTIYFGEGSWLTVV.

The V and J genes are TRBV19 and TRBJ2-1, with 12 positions matching TRBD2. The V gene's germline CDR1 is LNHDA and CDR2 SQIVND (reference sequence). J gave up 7 bases and V 6 bases, and 1 base lay outside the gene matches. The CDR3 covers 13 residues. The CDR3 sequence is CASSGTSGNEQFF. DNA for the CDR3: TGTGCCAGTAGCGGGACTAGCGGGAATGAGCAGTTCTTC.

This clone was seen a handful of times. The CDR3 sequence is CASSYSPWNSPLHF. The CDR3 DNA reads TGTGCCAGCAGTTACTCCCCTTGGAATTCACCCCTCCACTTT. V is TRBV6-5 and J is TRBJ1-6; unclear D gene. The CDR3 contains 14 residues. CDR1 and CDR2 (germline): MNHEY, SVGAGI. Trimming took 0 bases from V and 7 from J, leaving 7 bases between them.

The V call is TRBV19, the J call TRBJ1-2; D ambiguous. Trimming shortened V by 2 bases and J by 4 bases, and 8 bases separated the two germline ends. The CDR3 is made up of 13 amino acids. The germline V gene has CDR1 LNHDA and CDR2 SQIVND (reference sequence). CDR3 bases: TGTGCCAGTAGTATAAGTTCTCCCTATGGCTACACCTTC. The encoded protein is CASSISSPYGYTF.

This chain joins TRBV29-1 and TRBJ2-7; 9 bases are shared with TRBD1. The J segment lost 5 bases and the V segment lost 7 bases, leaving 9 bases of the junction unmatched. Germline V gene lookup returns CDR1 SQVTM and CDR2 ANQGSEA. This CDR3 contains 13 residues. The CDR3 loop reads CSADPGQGHEQYF. The CDR3, as DNA: TGCAGCGCCGACCCGGGACAGGGCCACGAGCAGTACTTC.

The rearrangement uses TRBV11-2 and TRBJ1-2; perhaps TRBD1 as D (6 bases). Trimming stripped 2 bases from V and 4 bases from J, with 14 bases between. The CDR3 runs to 15 residues. Germline values: CDR1 SGHAT, CDR2 FQNNGV. The CDR3 loop is CASSLLGLRGYGYTF. The CDR3 DNA reads TGTGCCAGCAGCTTACTGGGGCTCAGGGGCTATGGCTACACCTTC.

The chain links TRBV5-1 to TRBJ2-2; TRBD1 is a possible D gene (6 bases). The V end lost 2 bases, the J end lost 4 bases, and 18 bases lay between the germline ends. The CDR3 spans 17 residues. CDR1 SGHRS and CDR2 YFSETQ come from the germline V gene. The CDR3 loop reads CASSLMGTSMSTGELFF. In DNA, the CDR3 is TGCGCCAGCAGCTTAATGGGGACATCCATGTCCACCGGGGAGCTGTTTTTT.

The chain carries TRBV5-6 and TRBJ2-5, with a weak D call TRBD2 (6 bases). V was trimmed by 1 base and J by 5 bases, leaving 15 bases between them. The CDR3 totals 15 residues. Germline loops: CDR1 SGHDT, CDR2 YYEEEE. The CDR3 DNA reads TGTGCCAGCAGCTTGAGGAGGGCGGGCCGGGAGACCCAGTACTTC. Its translation is CASSLRRAGRETQYF. Full variable domain (rest looked up from reference TRBV5-6 and TRBJ2-5): DAGVTQSPTHLIKTRGQQVTLRCSPKSGHDTVSWYQQALGQGPQFIFQYYEEEERQRGNFPDRFSGHQFPNYSSELNVNALLLGDSALYLCASSLRRAGRETQYFGPGTRLLVL.

This clone turned up a few times. V usage is TRBV2 and J usage is TRBJ1-6, with D unresolved. The V end lost 7 bases, the J end lost 10 bases, and 8 bases lay between the germline ends. The CDR3 is made up of 11 amino acids. Per the germline V gene, CDR1 is SNHLY and CDR2 is FYNNEI. CDR3 region: CASNWGSPLHF. The CDR3 DNA is TGTGCCAGCAATTGGGGATCACCCCTCCACTTT.

The V call is TRBV6-1, the J call TRBJ1-2, with 9 bases that match TRBD1. The V segment lost 6 bases and the J segment 5 bases; nucleotides outside the gene matches: 7. Per the germline V gene, CDR1 is MNHNS and CDR2 is SASEGT. The CDR3 runs 14 residues. The CDR3 loop is CASRGTGLWYGYTF. In nucleotides, the CDR3 is TGTGCCAGCAGGGGGACAGGGCTATGGTATGGCTACACCTTC.

J is TRBJ2-2 and V is TRBV12-5; D is unresolved. Germline CDR1 is LGHNT and CDR2 is FRNRAP. CDR3 length: 12 amino acids. V was pared by 2 bases and J by 6 bases, with 4 bases between. The chain's CDR3 is CASGLYAGELFF. The DNA of the CDR3 is TGTGCTAGTGGTTTGTACGCCGGGGAGCTGTTTTTT. Looking up the rest from reference TRBV12-5 and TRBJ2-2 gives the full variable domain: DARVTQTPRHKVTEMGQEVTMRCQPILGHNTVFWYRQTMMQGLELLAYFRNRAPLDDSGMPKDRFSAEMPDATLATLKIQPSEPRDSAVYFCASGLYAGELFFGEGSRLTVL.

The chain recombines TRBV10-2 with TRBJ1-3; TRBD1 agrees at 7 bases. With V trimmed by 6 bases and J by 2 bases, 16 bases remained unmatched. This CDR3 comprises 18 residues. CDR1 is WSHSY and CDR2 is SAAADI in the germline V gene. This CDR3 reads CASSHHGETGAAGNTIYF. For the CDR3, the DNA is TGCGCCAGCAGCCACCACGGGGAAACAGGGGCTGCTGGAAACACCATATATTTT.

This clone showed up just once. This sequence joins TRBV7-9 and TRBJ2-5; 11 bases align to TRBD2. V trimming: 8 bases; J trimming: 3 bases; junction bases outside the gene matches: 5. The CDR3 runs to 14 residues. Germline V lookup: CDR1 SEHNR, CDR2 FQNEAQ (reference sequence). The CDR3 nucleotides are TGTGCCAGCGCCCTGGGACTAGCGGAAGAGACCCAGTACTTC. This encodes CASALGLAEETQYF. Looking up the rest from reference TRBV7-9 and TRBJ2-5 gives the full variable domain: DTGVSQNPRHKITKRGQNVTFRCDPISEHNRLYWYRQTLGQGPEFLTYFQNEAQLEKSRLLSDRFSAERPKGSFSTLEIQRTEQGDSAMYLCASALGLAEETQYFGPGTRLLVL.

In DNA, the CDR3 is TGTGCCACCAGCAGAGATCGGGGCGGATGGCTCACTGAAGCTTTCTTT. Its protein is CATSRDRGGWLTEAFF. The rearrangement links TRBV15 to TRBJ1-1; tentatively, D is TRBD1 (5 bases). Looked up from germline, CDR1 is LNHNV and CDR2 is YYDKDF (reference sequence). The germline V and J ends were trimmed by 0 bases and 4 bases, with 15 bases remaining between them. The CDR3 runs 16 residues.

This chain joins TRBV21-1 and TRBJ1-5; TRBD1 reflects the table's D call only, with no check against the DNA. TRBV21-1 is described as a pseudogene. CDR3 size: 19 residues. The CDR3 spells CASSSRQGQIKHLNQPQHF. In nucleotides, the CDR3 is TGTGCCAGCAGCTCCAGACAGGGTCAGATCAAGCACCTCAATCAGCCCCAGCATTTT.

The V and J genes are TRBV30 and TRBJ2-7; D might be TRBD1 or TRBD2, each matching 5 bases. The CDR3 totals 14 residues. V was shortened by 0 bases and J by 3 bases, with 12 bases between the two germline ends. Germline V gene data show CDR1 as GTSNPN and CDR2 as SVGIG (reference sequence). CDR3 in amino acids: CAWSVGTGSYEQYF. For the CDR3, the DNA is TGTGCCTGGAGTGTGGGGACGGGTAGCTACGAGCAGTACTTC.

J is TRBJ1-1 and V is TRBV4-1, with 7 bases that match TRBD1. The germline V gene has CDR1 MGHRA and CDR2 YSYEKL. This CDR3 comprises 15 residues. V trimming: 7 bases; J trimming: 6 bases; junction bases outside the gene matches: 14. The CDR3 loop is CASNLEGAFRAEAFF. For the CDR3, the DNA is TGCGCCAGCAATTTGGAGGGGGCGTTCAGGGCTGAAGCTTTCTTT.

This chain connects TRBV4-1 to TRBJ1-5; TRBD1 matches 7 bases. This CDR3 has 16 residues. In germline, CDR1 is MGHRA, CDR2 YSYEKL. V shed 0 bases, J shed 2 bases, and the junction held 4 bases outside the gene matches. The CDR3 sequence: CASSQEGGKGNQPQHF. In DNA, the CDR3 is TGCGCCAGCAGCCAAGAAGGGGGCAAGGGCAATCAGCCCCAGCATTTT.

V and J are TRBV5-4 and TRBJ1-2; TRBD1 might be the D (5 bases). The germline V gene encodes CDR1 SGHNT and CDR2 YYREEE (reference sequence). CDR3 length: 13 amino acids. The V gene lost 5 bases and the J gene lost 3 bases, with 11 bases spanning the gap. The CDR3 nucleotides read TGTGCCAGCAGGCCGGCCAGGGACTATGGCTACACCTTC. It specifies CASRPARDYGYTF.

The CDR3 nucleotides read TGTGCCAGCAGTCAGAGGATGTACACCGGGGAGCTGTTTTTT. Residues: CASSQRMYTGELFF. V and J are TRBV6-5 and TRBJ2-2; D is undetermined. The germline CDR1 and CDR2 sequences are MNHEY and SVGAGI. Trimming removed 5 bases at V and 3 bases at J, with 10 bases between. The length of the CDR3 is 14 residues.